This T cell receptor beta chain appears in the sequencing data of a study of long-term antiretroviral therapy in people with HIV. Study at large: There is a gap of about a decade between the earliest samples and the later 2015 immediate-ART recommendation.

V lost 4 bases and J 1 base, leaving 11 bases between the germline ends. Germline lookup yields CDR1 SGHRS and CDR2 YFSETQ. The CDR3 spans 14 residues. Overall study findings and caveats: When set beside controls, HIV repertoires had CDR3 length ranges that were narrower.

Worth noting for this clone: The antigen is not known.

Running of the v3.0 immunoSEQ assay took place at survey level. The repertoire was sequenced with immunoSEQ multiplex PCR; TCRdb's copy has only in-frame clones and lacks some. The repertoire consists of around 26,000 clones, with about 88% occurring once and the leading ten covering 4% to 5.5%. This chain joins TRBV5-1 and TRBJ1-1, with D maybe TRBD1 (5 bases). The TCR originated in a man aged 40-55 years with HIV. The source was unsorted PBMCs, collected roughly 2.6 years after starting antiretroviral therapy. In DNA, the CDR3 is TGCGCCAGCAGCCGGGACGGACAGAACACTGAAGCTTTCTTT. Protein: CASSRDGQNTEAFF.